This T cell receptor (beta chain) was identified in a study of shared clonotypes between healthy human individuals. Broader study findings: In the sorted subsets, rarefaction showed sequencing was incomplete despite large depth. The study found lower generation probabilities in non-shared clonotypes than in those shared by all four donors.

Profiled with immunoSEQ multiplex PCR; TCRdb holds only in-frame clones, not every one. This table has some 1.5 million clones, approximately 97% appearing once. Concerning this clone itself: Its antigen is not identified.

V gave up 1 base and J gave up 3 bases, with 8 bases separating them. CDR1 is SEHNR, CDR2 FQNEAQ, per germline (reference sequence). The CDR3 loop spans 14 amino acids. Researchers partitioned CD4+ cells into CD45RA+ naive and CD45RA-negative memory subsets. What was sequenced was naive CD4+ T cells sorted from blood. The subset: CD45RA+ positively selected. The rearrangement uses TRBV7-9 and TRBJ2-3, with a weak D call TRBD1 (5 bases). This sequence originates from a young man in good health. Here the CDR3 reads CASSLGGLTDTQYF. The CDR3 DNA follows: TGTGCCAGCAGCTTAGGGGGCTTGACAGATACGCAGTATTTT.